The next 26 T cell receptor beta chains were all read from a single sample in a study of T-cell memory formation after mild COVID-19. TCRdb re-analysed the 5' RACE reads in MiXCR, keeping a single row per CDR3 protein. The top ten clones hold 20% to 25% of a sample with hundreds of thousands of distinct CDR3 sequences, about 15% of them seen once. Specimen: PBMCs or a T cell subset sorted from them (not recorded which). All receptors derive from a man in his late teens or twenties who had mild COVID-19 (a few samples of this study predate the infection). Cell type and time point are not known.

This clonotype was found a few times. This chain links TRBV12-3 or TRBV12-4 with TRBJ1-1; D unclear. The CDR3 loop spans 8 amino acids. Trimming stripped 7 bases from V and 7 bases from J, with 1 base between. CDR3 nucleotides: TGTGCCAGCAATGAAGCTTTCTTT. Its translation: CASNEAFF.

DNA of the CDR3: TGTGCCAGCAGGCCTCCGGGAGGGGAGACCCAGTACTTC. This translates into CASRPPGGETQYF. The V and J genes are TRBV12-3 or TRBV12-4 and TRBJ2-5, with 8 bases that match TRBD2. The J segment lost 5 bases and the V segment lost 6 bases, leaving 5 bases of the junction unmatched. The CDR3 is 13 residues long.

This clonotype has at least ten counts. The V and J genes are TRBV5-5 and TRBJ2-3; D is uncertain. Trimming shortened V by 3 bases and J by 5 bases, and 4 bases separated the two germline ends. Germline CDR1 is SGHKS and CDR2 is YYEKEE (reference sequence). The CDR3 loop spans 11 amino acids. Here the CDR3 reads CASSSLDTQYF. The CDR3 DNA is TGTGCCAGCAGCTCCTTAGATACGCAGTATTTT.

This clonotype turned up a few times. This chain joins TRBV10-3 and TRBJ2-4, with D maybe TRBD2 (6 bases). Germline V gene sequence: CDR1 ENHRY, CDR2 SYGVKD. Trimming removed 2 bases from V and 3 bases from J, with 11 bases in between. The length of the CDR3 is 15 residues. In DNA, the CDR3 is TGTGCCATCAGTGAGCCGGGACTCCTCAAAAACATTCAGTACTTC. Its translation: CAISEPGLLKNIQYF.

As DNA, the CDR3 is TGCGCCAGCAGCTTGATGGGGACTAATGAAAAACTGTTTTTT. Protein sequence: CASSLMGTNEKLFF. The chain recombines TRBV5-1 with TRBJ1-4; no firm D call. The CDR3 contains 14 residues. V shed 1 base and J shed 2 bases, with 6 bases lying between them. CDR1 SGHRS and CDR2 YFSETQ come from the germline V gene.

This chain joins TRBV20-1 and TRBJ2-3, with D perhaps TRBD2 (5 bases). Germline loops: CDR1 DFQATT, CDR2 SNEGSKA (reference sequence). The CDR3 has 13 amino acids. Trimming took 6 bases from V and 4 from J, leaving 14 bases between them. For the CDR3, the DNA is TGCAGTGCGCAACTAGAAATGTCAGATACGCAGTATTTT. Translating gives CSAQLEMSDTQYF.

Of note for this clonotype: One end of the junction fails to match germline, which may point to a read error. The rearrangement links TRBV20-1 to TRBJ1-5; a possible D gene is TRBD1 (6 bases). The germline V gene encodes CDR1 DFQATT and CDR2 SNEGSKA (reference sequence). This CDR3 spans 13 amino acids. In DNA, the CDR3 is TGCAGTGCCCTCCAGGGGATATATCAGCCCCTGCATTTT. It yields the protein CSALQGIYQPLHF.

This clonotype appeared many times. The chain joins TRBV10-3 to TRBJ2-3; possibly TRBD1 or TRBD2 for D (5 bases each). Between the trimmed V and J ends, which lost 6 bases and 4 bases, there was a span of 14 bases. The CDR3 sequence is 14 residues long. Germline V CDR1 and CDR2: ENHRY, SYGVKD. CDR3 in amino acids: CAIRETTGPDTQYF. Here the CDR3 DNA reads TGTGCCATCAGAGAGACCACGGGGCCAGATACGCAGTATTTT.

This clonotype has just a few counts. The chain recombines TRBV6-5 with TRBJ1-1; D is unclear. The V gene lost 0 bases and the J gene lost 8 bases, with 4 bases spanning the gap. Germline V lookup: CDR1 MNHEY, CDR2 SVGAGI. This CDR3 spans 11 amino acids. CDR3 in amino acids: CASSYSGEAFF. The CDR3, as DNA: TGTGCCAGCAGTTACTCGGGGGAAGCTTTCTTT.

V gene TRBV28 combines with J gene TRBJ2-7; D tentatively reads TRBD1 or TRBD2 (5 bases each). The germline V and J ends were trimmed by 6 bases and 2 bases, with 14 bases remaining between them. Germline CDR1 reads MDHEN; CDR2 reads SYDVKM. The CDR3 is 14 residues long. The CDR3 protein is CASSVWGSPYEQYV. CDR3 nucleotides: TGTGCCAGCAGCGTATGGGGGAGCCCCTACGAGCAGTACGTC.

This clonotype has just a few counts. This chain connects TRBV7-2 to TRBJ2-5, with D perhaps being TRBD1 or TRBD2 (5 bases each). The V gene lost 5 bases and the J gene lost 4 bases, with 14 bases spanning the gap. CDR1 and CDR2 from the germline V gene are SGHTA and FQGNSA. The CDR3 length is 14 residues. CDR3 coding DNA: TGTGCCAGCAGCAAGCTAACTGGGGGAGAGACCCAGTACTTC. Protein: CASSKLTGGETQYF.

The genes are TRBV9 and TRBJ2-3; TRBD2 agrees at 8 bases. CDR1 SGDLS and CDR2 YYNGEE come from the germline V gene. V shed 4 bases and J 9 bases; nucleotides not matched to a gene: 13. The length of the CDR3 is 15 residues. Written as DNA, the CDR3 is TGTGCCAGCAGCTCCCAACGGGGGGGTCGGGGGACGCAGTATTTT. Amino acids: CASSSQRGGRGTQYF. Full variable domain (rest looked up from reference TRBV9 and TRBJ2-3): DSGVTQTPKHLITATGQRVTLRCSPRSGDLSVYWYQQSLDQGLQFLIQYYNGEERAKGNILERFSAQQFPDLHSELNLSSLELGDSALYFCASSSQRGGRGTQYFGPGTRLTVL.

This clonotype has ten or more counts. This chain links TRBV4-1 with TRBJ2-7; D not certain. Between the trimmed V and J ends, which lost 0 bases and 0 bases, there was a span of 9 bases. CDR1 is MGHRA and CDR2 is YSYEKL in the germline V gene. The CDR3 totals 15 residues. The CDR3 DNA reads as TGCGCCAGCAGCCAAGACATCTCCCCCTCCTACGAGCAGTACGTC. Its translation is CASSQDISPSYEQYV.

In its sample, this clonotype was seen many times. The CDR3 DNA is TGCGCCAGCTCCCCGGGGCGCCTTCGGGACAATGAGCAGTTCTTC. Translating it yields CASSPGRLRDNEQFF. This chain connects TRBV4-1 to TRBJ2-1; D assignment may be TRBD1 or TRBD2 (5 bases each). The CDR3 runs to 15 residues. V lost 8 bases and J lost 5, with 19 bases in between. Germline V lookup: CDR1 MGHRA, CDR2 YSYEKL.

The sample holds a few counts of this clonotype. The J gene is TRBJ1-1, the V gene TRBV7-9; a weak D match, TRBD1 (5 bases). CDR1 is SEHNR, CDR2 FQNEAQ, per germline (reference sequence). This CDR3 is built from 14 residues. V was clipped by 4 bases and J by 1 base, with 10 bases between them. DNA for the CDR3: TGTGCCAGCAGCTGGGGGAATCCGAACACTGAAGCTTTCTTT. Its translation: CASSWGNPNTEAFF.

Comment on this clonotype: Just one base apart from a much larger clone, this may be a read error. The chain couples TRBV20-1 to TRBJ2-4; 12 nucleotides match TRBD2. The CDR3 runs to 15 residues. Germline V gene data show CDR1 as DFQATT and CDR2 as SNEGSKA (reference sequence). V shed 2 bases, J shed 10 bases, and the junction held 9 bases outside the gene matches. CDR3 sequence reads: CSARPSGTSGLIQYF. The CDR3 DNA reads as TGCAGTGCTAGACCCTCCGGGACTAGCGGGCTGATTCAGTACTTC.

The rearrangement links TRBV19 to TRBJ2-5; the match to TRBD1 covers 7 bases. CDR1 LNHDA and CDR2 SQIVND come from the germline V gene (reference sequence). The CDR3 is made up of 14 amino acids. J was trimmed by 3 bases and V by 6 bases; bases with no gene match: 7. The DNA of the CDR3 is TGTGCCAGTAGAGAGACCGGGACAGAAGAGACCCAGTACTTC. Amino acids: CASRETGTEETQYF. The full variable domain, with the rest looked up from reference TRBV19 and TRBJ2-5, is DGGITQSPKYLFRKEGQNVTLSCEQNLNHDAMYWYRQDPGQGLRLIYYSQIVNDFQKGDIAEGYSVSREKKESFPLTVTSAQKNPTAFYLCASRETGTEETQYFGPGTRLLVL.

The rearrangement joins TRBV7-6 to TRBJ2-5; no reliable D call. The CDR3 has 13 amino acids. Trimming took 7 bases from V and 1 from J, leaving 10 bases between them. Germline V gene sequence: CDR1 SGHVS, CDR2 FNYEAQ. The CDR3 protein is CASNPRLQETQYF. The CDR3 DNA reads TGTGCCAGCAATCCGCGCCTCCAAGAGACCCAGTACTTC.

CDR3 loop: CAISEPKVTEAFF. As DNA, the CDR3 is TGTGCCATCAGTGAGCCGAAGGTCACTGAAGCTTTCTTT. The chain carries TRBV10-3 and TRBJ1-1, with D unclear. V was trimmed by 2 bases and J by 4 bases, leaving 8 bases between them. Germline assignment: CDR1 ENHRY and CDR2 SYGVKD. The CDR3 extends over 13 amino acids.

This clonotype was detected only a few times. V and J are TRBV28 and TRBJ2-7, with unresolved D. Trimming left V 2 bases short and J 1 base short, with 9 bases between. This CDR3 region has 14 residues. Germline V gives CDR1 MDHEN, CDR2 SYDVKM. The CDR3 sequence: CASSLSLPSYEQYV. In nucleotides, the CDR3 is TGTGCCAGCAGTTTAAGCCTTCCATCCTACGAGCAGTACGTC.

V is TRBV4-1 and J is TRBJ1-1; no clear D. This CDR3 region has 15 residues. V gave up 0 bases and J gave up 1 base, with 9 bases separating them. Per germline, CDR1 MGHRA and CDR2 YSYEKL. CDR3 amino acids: CASSQDNGWNTEAFF. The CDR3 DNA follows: TGCGCCAGCAGCCAAGATAACGGGTGGAACACTGAAGCTTTCTTT.

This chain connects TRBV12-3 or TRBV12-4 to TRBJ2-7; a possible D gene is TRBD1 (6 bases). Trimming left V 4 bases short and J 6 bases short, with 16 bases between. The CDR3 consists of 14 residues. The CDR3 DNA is TGTGCCAGCAGTTCGCGGACAGTAGTTCTCGAGCAGTACTTC. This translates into CASSSRTVVLEQYF.

CDR3 amino acids: CATMLPRCGVHEQYV. For the CDR3, the DNA is TGTGCCACCATGCTACCCCGATGTGGGGTCCACGAGCAGTACGTC. The rearrangement links TRBV24-1 to TRBJ2-7, with unresolved D. This CDR3 spans 15 amino acids. The germline V and J ends were trimmed by 8 bases and 5 bases, with 21 bases remaining between them. From germline, CDR1 is KGHDR and CDR2 SFDVKD.

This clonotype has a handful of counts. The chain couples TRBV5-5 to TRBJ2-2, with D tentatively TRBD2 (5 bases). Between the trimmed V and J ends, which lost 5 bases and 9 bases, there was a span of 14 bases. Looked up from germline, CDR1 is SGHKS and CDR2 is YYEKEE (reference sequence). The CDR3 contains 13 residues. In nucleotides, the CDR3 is TGTGCCAGCAGAAGCGGCGCGGACCGGGAGCTGTTTTTT. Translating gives CASRSGADRELFF.

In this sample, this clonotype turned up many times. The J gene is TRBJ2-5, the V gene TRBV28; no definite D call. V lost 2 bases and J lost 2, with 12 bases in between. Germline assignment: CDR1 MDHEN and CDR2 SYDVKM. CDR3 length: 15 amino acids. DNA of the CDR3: TGTGCCAGCAGTTTAGTCGGGCAGGCACAAGAGACCCAGTACTTC. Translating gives CASSLVGQAQETQYF.

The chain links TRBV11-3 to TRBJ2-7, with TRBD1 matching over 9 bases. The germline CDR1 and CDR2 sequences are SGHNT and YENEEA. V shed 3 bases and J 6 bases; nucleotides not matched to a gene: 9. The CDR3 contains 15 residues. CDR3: CASSFTGTGSREQYF. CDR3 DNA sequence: TGTGCCAGCAGCTTCACCGGGACAGGGTCGCGCGAGCAGTACTTC. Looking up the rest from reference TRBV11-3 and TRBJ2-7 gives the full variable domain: EAGVVQSPRYKIIEKKQPVAFWCNPISGHNTLYWYLQNLGQGPELLIRYENEEAVDDSQLPKDRFSAERLKGVDSTLKIQPAELGDSAVYLCASSFTGTGSREQYFGPGTRLTVT.